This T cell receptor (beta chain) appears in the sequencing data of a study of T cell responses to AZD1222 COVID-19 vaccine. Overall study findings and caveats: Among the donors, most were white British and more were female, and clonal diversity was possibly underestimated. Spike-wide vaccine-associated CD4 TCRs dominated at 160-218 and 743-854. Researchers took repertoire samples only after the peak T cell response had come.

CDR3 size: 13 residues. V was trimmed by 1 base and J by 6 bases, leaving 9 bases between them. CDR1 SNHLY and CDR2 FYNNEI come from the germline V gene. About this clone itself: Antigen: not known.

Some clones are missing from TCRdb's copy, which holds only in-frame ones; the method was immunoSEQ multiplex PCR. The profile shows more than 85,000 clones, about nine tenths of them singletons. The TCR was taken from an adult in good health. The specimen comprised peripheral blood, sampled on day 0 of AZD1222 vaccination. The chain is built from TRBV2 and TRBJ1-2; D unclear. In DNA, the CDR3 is TGTGCCAGCAGTGAAGAGAAGGGTAATGGCTACACCTTC. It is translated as CASSEEKGNGYTF.